This record looks at one T cell receptor (beta chain) sequence and its context. What it binds is not known. Each CDR3 protein is one row after TCRdb ran MiXCR on the 5' RACE reads. The sample lists 300,000 or so distinct CDR3 sequences, around 16% occurring once. CDR3 length: 15 amino acids. Germline V gene sequence: CDR1 LGHNA, CDR2 YSLEER. J lost 5 bases, V lost 6 bases, and 5 bases had no gene match. The sample originates from a study of T-cell memory formation after mild COVID-19. Study context: TCR clustering was largely donor specific. General study points: Contracting CD4+ clones lay largely in CM and EM, with CD8+ ones residing in EMRA.

Sequencing was done on a sample of PBMCs or a T cell subset sorted from them (not recorded which). The chain links TRBV4-3 to TRBJ2-2; TRBD2 agrees at 11 bases. The receptor was isolated from a man younger than 35 who had mild COVID-19 (a few samples of this study predate the infection). Cell type and time point are not known. In DNA, the CDR3 is TGCGCCAGCAGTTATAGCGGGGGGGGAACCGGGGAGCTGTTTTTT. This gives the protein CASSYSGGGTGELFF.